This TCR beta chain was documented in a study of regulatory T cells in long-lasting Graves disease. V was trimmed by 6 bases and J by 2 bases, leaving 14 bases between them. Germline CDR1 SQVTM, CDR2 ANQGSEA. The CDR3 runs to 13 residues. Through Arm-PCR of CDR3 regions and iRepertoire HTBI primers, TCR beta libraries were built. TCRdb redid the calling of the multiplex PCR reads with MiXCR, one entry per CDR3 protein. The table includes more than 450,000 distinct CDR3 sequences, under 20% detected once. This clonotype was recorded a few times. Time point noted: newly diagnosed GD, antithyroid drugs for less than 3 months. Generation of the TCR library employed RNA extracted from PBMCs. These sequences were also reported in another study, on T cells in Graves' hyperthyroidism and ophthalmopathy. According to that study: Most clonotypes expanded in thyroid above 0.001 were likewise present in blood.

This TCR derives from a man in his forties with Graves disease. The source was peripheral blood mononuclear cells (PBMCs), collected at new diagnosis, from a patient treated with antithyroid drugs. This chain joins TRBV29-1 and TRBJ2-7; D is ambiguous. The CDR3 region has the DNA TGCAGCGTCCTTGACACTTTGACCTACGAGCAGTACTTC. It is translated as CSVLDTLTYEQYF.